This entry lists 6 T cell receptor beta chains sequenced from one sample in a study of T cells in Graves' hyperthyroidism and ophthalmopathy. Researchers amplified the TCR beta CDR3 regions from RNA transcripts. The primer set for the first-round RT-PCR of the TCR CDR3 was HTBI. Via MiXCR, TCRdb re-called the multiplex PCR reads, giving one row per CDR3 protein. Found here are around 700,000 distinct CDR3 sequences, roughly a sixth of them singletons; the top ten hold around 17%. Input material: blood. The receptors come from a woman between 45 and 60 years old with Graves' hyperthyroidism that later progressed to Graves' ophthalmopathy.

The chain recombines TRBV3-1 with TRBJ1-1, with 12 bases aligning to TRBD1. There are 15 residues in the CDR3. Germline lookup yields CDR1 LGHDT and CDR2 YNNKEL (reference sequence). J lost 6 bases, V lost 3 bases, and 5 bases had no gene match. In DNA form, the CDR3 reads TGTGCCAGCAGCCACCGAGGGACAGGGGGCTCTGAAGCTTTCTTT. Its protein is CASSHRGTGGSEAFF.

The gene calls are TRBV5-4 and TRBJ2-5; 8 nucleotides agree with TRBD1. The J segment lost 4 bases and the V segment lost 4 bases, leaving 9 bases of the junction unmatched. The germline V gene has CDR1 SGHNT and CDR2 YYREEE (reference sequence). The CDR3 has 15 amino acids. Written as DNA, the CDR3 is TGTGCCAGCAGCCCCACAGGACAGGGTAGAGAGACCCAGTACTTC. Translated, it gives CASSPTGQGRETQYF.

This clonotype has a count of ten or more. The chain couples TRBV3-1 to TRBJ2-3; D remains ambiguous. V was shortened by 0 bases and J by 3 bases, with 4 bases between the two germline ends. Germline loops: CDR1 LGHDT, CDR2 YNNKEL (reference sequence). This CDR3 comprises 13 residues. The CDR3 nucleotides read TGTGCCAGCAGCCAAGAAAGTACAGATACGCAGTATTTT. This sequence encodes CASSQESTDTQYF.

There are many counts of this clonotype. The V gene is TRBV6-1, the J gene TRBJ1-2; no reliable D call. CDR3 length: 15 residues. Germline CDR1 reads MNHNS; CDR2 reads SASEGT. The V end lost 5 bases, the J end lost 0 bases, and 13 bases lay between the germline ends. The CDR3 sequence is CASSFRHLANYGYTF. The CDR3 DNA reads as TGTGCCAGCAGTTTCAGACATTTAGCTAACTATGGCTACACCTTC.

This clonotype was recorded at least ten times. The chain recombines TRBV12-3 or TRBV12-4 with TRBJ2-2, with TRBD1 as a possible D gene (6 bases). V lost 6 bases, J lost 7 bases, and 9 bases lay in between. The CDR3 has 12 residues. The CDR3: CASRQGSGELFF. The CDR3 DNA follows: TGTGCCAGCAGACAGGGCAGCGGGGAGCTGTTTTTT.

This clonotype was recorded once. J is TRBJ2-5 and V is TRBV19; 10 bases align to TRBD2. Looked up from germline, CDR1 is LNHDA and CDR2 is SQIVND (reference sequence). The CDR3 covers 14 residues. The V gene end was trimmed by 9 bases and the J gene end by 2 bases; junction bases not matched to a gene: 6. The CDR3, as DNA: TGTGCCAGCCCGGGACTAGCGCGTCAAGAGACCCAGTACTTC. This translates into CASPGLARQETQYF.